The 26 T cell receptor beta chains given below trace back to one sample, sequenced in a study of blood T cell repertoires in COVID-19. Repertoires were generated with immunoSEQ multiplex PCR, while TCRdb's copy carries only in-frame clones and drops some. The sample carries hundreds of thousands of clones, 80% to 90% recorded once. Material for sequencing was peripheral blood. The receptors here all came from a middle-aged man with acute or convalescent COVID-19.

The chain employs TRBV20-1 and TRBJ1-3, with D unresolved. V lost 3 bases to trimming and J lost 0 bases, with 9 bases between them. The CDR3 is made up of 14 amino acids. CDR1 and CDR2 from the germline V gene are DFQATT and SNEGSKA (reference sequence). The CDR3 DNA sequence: TGCAGTGCTAGTCGCGGGTTCTCTGGAAACACCATATATTTT. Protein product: CSASRGFSGNTIYF.

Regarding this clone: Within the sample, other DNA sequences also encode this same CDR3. CDR3 sequence: CASSLVAGNTEAFF. The CDR3, as DNA: TGCGCCAGCAGCTTGGTCGCGGGGAACACTGAAGCTTTCTTT. The J gene is TRBJ1-1, the V gene TRBV5-1; D gene ambiguous. The germline CDR1 and CDR2 sequences are SGHRS and YFSETQ. The CDR3 extends over 14 amino acids. V shed 0 bases and J shed 1 base, with 7 bases lying between them.

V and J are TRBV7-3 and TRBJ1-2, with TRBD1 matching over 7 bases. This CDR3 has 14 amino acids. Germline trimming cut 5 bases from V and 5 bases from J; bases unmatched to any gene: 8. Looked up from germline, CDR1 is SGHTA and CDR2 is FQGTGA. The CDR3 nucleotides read TGTGCCAGCAGCCCCCAAACAGGGGATTATGGCTACACCTTC. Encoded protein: CASSPQTGDYGYTF.

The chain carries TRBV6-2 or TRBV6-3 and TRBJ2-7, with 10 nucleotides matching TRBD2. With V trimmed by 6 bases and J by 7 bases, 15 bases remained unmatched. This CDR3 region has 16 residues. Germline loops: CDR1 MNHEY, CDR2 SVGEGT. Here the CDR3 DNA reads TGTGCCAGCAGCCCCAGAAGCGGGGGGGCCCCCGGAGAGCAGTACTTC. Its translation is CASSPRSGGAPGEQYF.

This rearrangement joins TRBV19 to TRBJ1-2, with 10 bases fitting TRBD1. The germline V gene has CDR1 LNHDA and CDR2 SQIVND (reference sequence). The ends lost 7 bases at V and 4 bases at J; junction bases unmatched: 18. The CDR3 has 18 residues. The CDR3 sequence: CASTSRRDRGRLGYGYTF. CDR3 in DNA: TGTGCCAGTACCTCCCGCCGGGACAGGGGACGACTTGGCTATGGCTACACCTTC.

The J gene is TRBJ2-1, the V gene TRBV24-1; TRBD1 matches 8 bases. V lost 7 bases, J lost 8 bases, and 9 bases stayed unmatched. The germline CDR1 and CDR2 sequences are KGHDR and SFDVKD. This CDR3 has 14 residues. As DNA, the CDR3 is TGTGCCACCAGCTGGACAGGGACGGGCGATGAGCAGTTCTTC. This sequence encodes CATSWTGTGDEQFF.

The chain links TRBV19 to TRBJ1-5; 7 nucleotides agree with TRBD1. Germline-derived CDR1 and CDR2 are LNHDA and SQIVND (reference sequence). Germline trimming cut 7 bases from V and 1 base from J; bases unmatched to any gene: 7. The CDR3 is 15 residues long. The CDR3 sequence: CASNRGIGSNQPQHF. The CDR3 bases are TGTGCCAGTAACAGGGGTATTGGGAGCAATCAGCCCCAGCATTTT.

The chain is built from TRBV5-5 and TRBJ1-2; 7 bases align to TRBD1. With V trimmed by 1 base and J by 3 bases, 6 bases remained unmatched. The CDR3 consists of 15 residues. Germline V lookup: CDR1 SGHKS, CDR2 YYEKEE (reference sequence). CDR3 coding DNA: TGTGCCAGCAGCTTGTGGACAGGAGGGGACTATGGCTACACCTTC. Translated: CASSLWTGGDYGYTF. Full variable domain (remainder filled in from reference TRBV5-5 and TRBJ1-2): DAGVTQSPTHLIKTRGQQVTLRCSPISGHKSVSWYQQVLGQGPQFIFQYYEKEERGRGNFPDRFSARQFPNYSSELNVNALLLGDSALYLCASSLWTGGDYGYTFGSGTRLTVV.

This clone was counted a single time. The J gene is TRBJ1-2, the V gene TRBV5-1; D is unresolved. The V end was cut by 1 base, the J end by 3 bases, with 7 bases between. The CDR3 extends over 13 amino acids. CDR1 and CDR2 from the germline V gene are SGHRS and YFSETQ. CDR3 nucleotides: TGCGCCAGCAGCTTGCAGGAATACTATGGCTACACCTTC. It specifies CASSLQEYYGYTF.

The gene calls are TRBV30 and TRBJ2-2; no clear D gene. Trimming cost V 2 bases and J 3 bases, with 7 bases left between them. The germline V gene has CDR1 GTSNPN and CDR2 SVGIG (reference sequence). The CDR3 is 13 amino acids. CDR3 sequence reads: CAWSIQDTGELFF. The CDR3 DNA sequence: TGTGCCTGGAGTATTCAGGACACCGGGGAGCTGTTTTTT.

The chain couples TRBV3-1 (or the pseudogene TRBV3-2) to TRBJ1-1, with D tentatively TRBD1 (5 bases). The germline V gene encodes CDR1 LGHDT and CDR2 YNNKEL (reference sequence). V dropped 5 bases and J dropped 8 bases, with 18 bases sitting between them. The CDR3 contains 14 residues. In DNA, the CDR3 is TGTGCCAGCAGCGCTACCCCGGGGGGTCAGGAAGCTTTCTTT. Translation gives CASSATPGGQEAFF.

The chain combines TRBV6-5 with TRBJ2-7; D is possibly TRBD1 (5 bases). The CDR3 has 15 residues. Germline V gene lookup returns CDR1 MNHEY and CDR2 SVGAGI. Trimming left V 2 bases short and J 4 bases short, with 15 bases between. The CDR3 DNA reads TGTGCCAGCAGTTACAACCCCAGGGTCGGGTACGAGCAGTACTTC. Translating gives CASSYNPRVGYEQYF.

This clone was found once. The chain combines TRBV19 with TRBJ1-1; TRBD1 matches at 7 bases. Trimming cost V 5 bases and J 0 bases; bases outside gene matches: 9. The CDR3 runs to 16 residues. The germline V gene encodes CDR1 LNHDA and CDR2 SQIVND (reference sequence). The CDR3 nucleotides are TGTGCCAGTAGTGGTTGGACAGGATTATTGAACACTGAAGCTTTCTTT. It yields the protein CASSGWTGLLNTEAFF. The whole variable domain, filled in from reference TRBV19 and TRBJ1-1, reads DGGITQSPKYLFRKEGQNVTLSCEQNLNHDAMYWYRQDPGQGLRLIYYSQIVNDFQKGDIAEGYSVSREKKESFPLTVTSAQKNPTAFYLCASSGWTGLLNTEAFFGQGTRLTVV.

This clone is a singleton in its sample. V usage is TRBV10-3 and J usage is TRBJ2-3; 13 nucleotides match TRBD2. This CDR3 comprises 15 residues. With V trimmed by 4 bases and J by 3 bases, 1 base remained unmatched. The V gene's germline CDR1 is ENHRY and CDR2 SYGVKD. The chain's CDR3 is CAISGLAGGTDTQYF. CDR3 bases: TGTGCCATCAGTGGACTAGCGGGGGGTACAGATACGCAGTATTTT.

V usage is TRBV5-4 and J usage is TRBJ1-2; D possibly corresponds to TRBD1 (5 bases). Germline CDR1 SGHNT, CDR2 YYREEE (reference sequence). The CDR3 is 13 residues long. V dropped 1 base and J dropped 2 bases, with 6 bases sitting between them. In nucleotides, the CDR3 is TGTGCCAGCAGCTTGCCAGGGAACTATGGCTACACCTTC. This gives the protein CASSLPGNYGYTF.

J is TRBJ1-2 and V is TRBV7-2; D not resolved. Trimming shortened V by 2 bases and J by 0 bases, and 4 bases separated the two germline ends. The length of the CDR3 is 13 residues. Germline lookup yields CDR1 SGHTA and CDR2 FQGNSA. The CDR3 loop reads CASSLPSNYGYTF. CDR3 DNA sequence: TGTGCCAGCAGCTTACCCTCTAACTATGGCTACACCTTC.

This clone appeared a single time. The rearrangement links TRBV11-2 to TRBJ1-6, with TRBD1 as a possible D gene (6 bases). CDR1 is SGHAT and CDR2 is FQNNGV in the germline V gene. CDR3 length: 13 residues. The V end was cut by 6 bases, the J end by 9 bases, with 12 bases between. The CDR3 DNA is TGTGCCAGCAGAGGGGGGGGGAGTTCACCCCTCCACTTT. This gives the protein CASRGGGSSPLHF.

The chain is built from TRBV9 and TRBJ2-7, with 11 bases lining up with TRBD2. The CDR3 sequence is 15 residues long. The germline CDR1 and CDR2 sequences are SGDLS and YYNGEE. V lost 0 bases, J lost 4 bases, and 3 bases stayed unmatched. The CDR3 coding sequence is TGTGCCAGCAGCGTAGAGGGGACTAGCGGATACGAGCAGTACTTC. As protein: CASSVEGTSGYEQYF. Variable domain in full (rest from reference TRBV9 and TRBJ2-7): DSGVTQTPKHLITATGQRVTLRCSPRSGDLSVYWYQQSLDQGLQFLIQYYNGEERAKGNILERFSAQQFPDLHSELNLSSLELGDSALYFCASSVEGTSGYEQYFGPGTRLTVT.

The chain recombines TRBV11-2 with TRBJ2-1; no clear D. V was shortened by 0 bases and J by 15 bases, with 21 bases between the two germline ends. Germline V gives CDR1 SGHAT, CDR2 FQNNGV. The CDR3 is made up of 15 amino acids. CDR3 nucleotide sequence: TGTGCCAGCAGCTTAGATCCCCCAGGCCGTGGTATAGGGTTCTTC. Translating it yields CASSLDPPGRGIGFF.

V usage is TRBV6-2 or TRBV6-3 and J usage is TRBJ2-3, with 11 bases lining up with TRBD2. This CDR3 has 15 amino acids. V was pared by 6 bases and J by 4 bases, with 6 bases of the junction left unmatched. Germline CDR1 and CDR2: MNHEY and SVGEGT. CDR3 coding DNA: TGTGCCAGCAGCCCCGGGACTAGCGGATCAGATACGCAGTATTTT. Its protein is CASSPGTSGSDTQYF.

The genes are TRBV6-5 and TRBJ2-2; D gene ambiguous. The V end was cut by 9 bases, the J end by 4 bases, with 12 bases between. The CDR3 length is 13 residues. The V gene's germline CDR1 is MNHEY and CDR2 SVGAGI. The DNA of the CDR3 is TGTGCCAGGCTACCCTCTGGCACCGGGGAGCTGTTTTTT. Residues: CARLPSGTGELFF.

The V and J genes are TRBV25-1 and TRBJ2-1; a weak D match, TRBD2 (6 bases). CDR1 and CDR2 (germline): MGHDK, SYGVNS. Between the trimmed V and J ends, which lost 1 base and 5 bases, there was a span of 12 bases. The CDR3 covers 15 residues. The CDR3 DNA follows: TGTGCCAGCAGTGAATGGGGGGACGAAGACAATGAGCAGTTCTTC. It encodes CASSEWGDEDNEQFF.

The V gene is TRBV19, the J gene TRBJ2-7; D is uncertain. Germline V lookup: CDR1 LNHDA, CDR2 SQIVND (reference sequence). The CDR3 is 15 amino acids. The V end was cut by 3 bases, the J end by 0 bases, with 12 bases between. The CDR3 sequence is CASSISTISSYEQYF. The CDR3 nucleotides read TGTGCCAGTAGTATCTCTACTATAAGCTCCTACGAGCAGTACTTC.

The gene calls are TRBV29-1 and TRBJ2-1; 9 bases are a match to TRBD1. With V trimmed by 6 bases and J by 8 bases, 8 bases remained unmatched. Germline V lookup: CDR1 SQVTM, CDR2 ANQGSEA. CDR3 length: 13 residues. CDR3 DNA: TGCAGCGTGGATTCCACAGGGGGCTATGAGCAGTTCTTC. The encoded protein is CSVDSTGGYEQFF.

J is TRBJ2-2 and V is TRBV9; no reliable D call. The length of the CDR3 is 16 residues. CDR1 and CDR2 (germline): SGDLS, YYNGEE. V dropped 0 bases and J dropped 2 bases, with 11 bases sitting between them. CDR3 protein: CASSVAGFTNTGELFF. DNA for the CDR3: TGTGCCAGCAGCGTAGCAGGCTTTACTAACACCGGGGAGCTGTTTTTT.

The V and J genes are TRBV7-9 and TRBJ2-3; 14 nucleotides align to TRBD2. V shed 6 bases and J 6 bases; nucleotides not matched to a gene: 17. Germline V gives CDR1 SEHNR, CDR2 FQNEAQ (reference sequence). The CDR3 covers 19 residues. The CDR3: CASRQRLAGGHTSSDTQYF. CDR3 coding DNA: TGTGCCAGCAGACAACGACTAGCGGGGGGGCACACGTCCTCCGATACGCAGTATTTT.